This paragraph covers one T cell receptor (beta chain) sequence. Its specificity is not known. Relapse was seen in all patients after autologous stem cell transplantation, and brentuximab vedotin exposure was variable. The trim removed 4 bases at V and 2 bases at J, leaving 6 bases unmatched. Germline CDR1 and CDR2: SGHAT and FQNNGV. This CDR3 is 15 amino acids long. The repertoire was sequenced with immunoSEQ multiplex PCR; TCRdb's copy has only in-frame clones and lacks some. The data show about 100,000 clones, with 80% to 90% seen just once and less than 20% held by the top ten. This sample stems from a study of PD-1 blockade in classical Hodgkin lymphoma. Study findings and constraints: Reports indicated that newly diagnosed patients had lower baseline TCR diversity than healthy donors did.

This receptor was obtained from a human donor with classical Hodgkin lymphoma. This chain links TRBV11-2 with TRBJ2-7; 9 bases are a match to TRBD1. This sample comprised peripheral blood mononuclear cells (PBMCs), obtained before the second cycle of nivolumab. The CDR3, as DNA: TGTGCCAGCAGCTCGACAGGGGGGGATACCTACGAGCAGTACTTC. Amino acid sequence: CASSSTGGDTYEQYF.